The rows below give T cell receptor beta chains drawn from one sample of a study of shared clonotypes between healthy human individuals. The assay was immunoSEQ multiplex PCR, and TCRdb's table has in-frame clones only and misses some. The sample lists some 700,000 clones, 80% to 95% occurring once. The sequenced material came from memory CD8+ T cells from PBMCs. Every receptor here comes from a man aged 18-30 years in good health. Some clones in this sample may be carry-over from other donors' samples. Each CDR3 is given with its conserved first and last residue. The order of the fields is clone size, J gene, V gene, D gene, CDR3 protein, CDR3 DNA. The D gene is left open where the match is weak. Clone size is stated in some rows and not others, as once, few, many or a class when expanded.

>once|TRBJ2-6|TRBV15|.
CATSRTRGSGANVLTF
TGTGCCACCAGCAGAACTAGGGGCTCTGGGGCCAACGTCCTGACTTTC
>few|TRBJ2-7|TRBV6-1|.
CASSDPFSATSSYEQYF
TGTGCCAGCAGTGATCCCTTTTCAGCGACATCCTCCTACGAGCAGTACTTC
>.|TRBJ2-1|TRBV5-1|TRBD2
CASSSNLYSGRDYNEQFF
TGCGCCAGCAGCTCGAACCTTTATAGCGGGAGAGACTACAATGAGCAGTTCTTC
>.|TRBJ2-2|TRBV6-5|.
CASRQSSTGELFF
TGTGCCAGCAGACAATCTAGCACCGGGGAGCTGTTTTTT
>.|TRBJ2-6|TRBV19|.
CASEIRITHSGANVLTF
TGTGCCAGTGAAATCAGGATTACTCACTCTGGGGCCAACGTCCTGACTTTC
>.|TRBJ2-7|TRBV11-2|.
CASKPGGASYEQYF
TGTGCCAGCAAGCCGGGGGGCGCATCGTACGAGCAGTACTTC
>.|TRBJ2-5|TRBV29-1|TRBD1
CSVEDRGRTETQYF
TGCAGCGTTGAAGACAGGGGGAGAACAGAGACCCAGTACTTC
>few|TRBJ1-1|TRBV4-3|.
CASSQDGGQEAFF
TGCGCCAGCAGCCAAGATGGGGGGCAAGAAGCTTTCTTT
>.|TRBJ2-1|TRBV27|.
CASSLFLGWGQFF
TGTGCCAGCAGTTTATTTCTCGGTTGGGGGCAGTTCTTC
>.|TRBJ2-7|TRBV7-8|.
CASSLMGRGRIYEQYF
TGTGCCAGCAGCTTAATGGGCAGGGGCCGAATCTACGAGCAGTACTTC
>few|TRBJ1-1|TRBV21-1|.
CASSIRRQGEPEAFF
TGTGCCAGCAGCATCCGACGACAGGGGGAGCCTGAAGCTTTCTTT
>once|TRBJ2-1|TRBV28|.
CASSLGLKNEQFF
TGTGCCAGCAGTTTAGGTCTCAAGAATGAGCAGTTCTTC
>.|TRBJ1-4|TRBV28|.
CASSLLGGSGEKLFF
TGTGCCAGCAGTTTATTGGGGGGCTCGGGTGAAAAACTGTTTTTT
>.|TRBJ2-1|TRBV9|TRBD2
CASSPSGGLAGNNEQFF
TGTGCCAGCAGCCCCTCCGGGGGACTAGCGGGAAACAATGAGCAGTTCTTC
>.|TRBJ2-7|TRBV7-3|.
CASSLGLGGTYEQYF
TGTGCCAGCAGCTTAGGACTAGGGGGTACCTACGAGCAGTACTTC
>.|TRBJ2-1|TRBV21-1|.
CASSRTLAGGCYNEQFF
TGTGCCAGCAGCCGTACACTAGCGGGAGGATGCTACAATGAGCAGTTCTTC
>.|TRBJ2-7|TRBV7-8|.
CASSLDGGTTYEQYF
TGTGCCAGCAGCTTAGATGGTGGGACCACCTACGAGCAGTACTTC
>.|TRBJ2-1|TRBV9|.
CASSVMGPDQFF
TGTGCCAGCAGCGTAATGGGTCCAGATCAGTTCTTC
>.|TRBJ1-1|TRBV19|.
CASSPGPPGWNTEAFF
TGTGCCAGTAGCCCCGGGCCGCCAGGGTGGAACACTGAAGCTTTCTTT
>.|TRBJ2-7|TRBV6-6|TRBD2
CASSYSLAGGRHEQYF
TGTGCCAGCTCGTACTCCTTAGCGGGAGGCCGTCACGAGCAGTACTTC
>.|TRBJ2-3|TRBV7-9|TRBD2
CASSRQLAYMDTQYF
TGTGCCAGCAGCCGACAACTAGCGTACATGGATACGCAGTATTTT
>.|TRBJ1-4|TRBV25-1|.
CASSPPSDGPATNEKLFF
TGTGCCAGCAGTCCACCCTCGGACGGCCCGGCAACTAATGAAAAACTGTTTTTT
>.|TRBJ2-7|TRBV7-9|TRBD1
CASSPGTGVHYEQYF
TGTGCCAGCAGCCCCGGGACAGGGGTTCATTACGAGCAGTACTTC
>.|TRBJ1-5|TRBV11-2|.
CASSLGEGWGNQPQHF
TGTGCCAGCAGCTTAGGGGAGGGTTGGGGCAATCAGCCCCAGCATTTT
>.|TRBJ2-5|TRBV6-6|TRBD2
CASNQGLAPQETQYF
TGTGCCAGCAACCAGGGACTAGCTCCACAAGAGACCCAGTACTTC
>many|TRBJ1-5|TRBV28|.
CASSSPVSNQPQHF
TGTGCCAGCAGTTCTCCAGTTAGCAATCAGCCCCAGCATTTT
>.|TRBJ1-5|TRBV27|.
CAKGRGRANQPQHF
TGTGCCAAAGGAAGGGGGAGAGCCAATCAGCCCCAGCATTTT
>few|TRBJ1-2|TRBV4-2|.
CASSPRGAYGYTF
TGTGCCAGCAGCCCCCGTGGGGCCTATGGCTACACCTTC
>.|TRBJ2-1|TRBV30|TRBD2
CAWSVGTSGSDEQFF
TGTGCCTGGAGTGTAGGGACTAGCGGGAGCGATGAGCAGTTCTTC